This T cell receptor (beta chain) was captured in a study of blood T cell repertoires in COVID-19. This CDR3 is 17 amino acids long. V was trimmed by 4 bases and J by 5 bases, leaving 22 bases between them. Per the germline V gene, CDR1 is SGHAT and CDR2 is FQNNGV. Measured with immunoSEQ multiplex PCR; TCRdb has only the in-frame clones, and not every one. The sample includes roughly 170,000 clones, approximately 87% of them seen just once. Which cohort a participant joined came from the clinical history participants gave. All recovered Cohort 3 donors got two negative PCRs, got clearance, or saw symptom resolution. This clone came up once.

Sample: PBMCs or T cells enriched from blood (not recorded which). This chain connects TRBV11-2 to TRBJ2-3; maybe TRBD2 (7 bases). The sequence came from a woman aged 45-59 years who had recovered from COVID-19. The CDR3 reads CASSSDLGGGLGDTQYF. In nucleotides, the CDR3 is TGTGCCAGCAGCTCGGACTTGGGAGGGGGTTTAGGAGATACGCAGTATTTT.